The entry below gives a single T cell receptor (beta chain) sequence along with its context. What it binds is not known. This sample was included in a study of cytomegalovirus exposure and HLA in healthy donors. Overall study: A prior analysis found roughly 100 million unique TCR beta sequences from 150 million to 200 million T cells.

Both 60 Vbeta primers and 13 Jbeta primers went into the PCR. Repertoires were generated with immunoSEQ multiplex PCR, while TCRdb's copy carries only in-frame clones and drops some. The sample contains more than 100,000 clones, 60% to 85% of which appear only once. Whole-study findings and limits: HLA alleles were associated with 15,000 to 20,000 TCR beta sequences in a later analysis at 0.05 false discovery rate. In vitro, three CMV-associated chains proved specific for CMV antigens. Presence/absence results assume similar sequencing depth per donor, which may not hold.

CDR3 size: 12 residues. V was shortened by 8 bases and J by 14 bases, with 19 bases between the two germline ends. Germline V gene data show CDR1 as LNHDA and CDR2 as SQIVND (reference sequence). The receptor was isolated from a female donor in good health and CMV-seropositive. The gene calls are TRBV19 and TRBJ2-1, with D possibly being TRBD2 (5 bases). The sequenced material came from PBMCs. The CDR3 protein is CASSLRDTAKFF. CDR3 coding DNA: TGTGCCAGTTCCCTGAGGGATACAGCGAAGTTCTTC.